This entry lists 22 T cell receptor beta chains sequenced from one sample in a study of CD8 T cells in ankylosing spondylitis. TCRdb recomputed calls from the 5' RACE reads with MiXCR, one row per CDR3 protein. The top ten clones hold around 32% of a sample with a few hundred thousand distinct CDR3 sequences, over 15% of them seen once. Sequenced material: blood, either unsorted or a sorted T cell fraction (not recorded which). Receptors originate from a male donor with ankylosing spondylitis or in good health (not recorded which).

This clonotype was seen many times. The chain combines TRBV4-1 with TRBJ2-7, with TRBD1 identical over 7 bases. Germline trimming cut 4 bases from V and 2 bases from J; bases unmatched to any gene: 8. The length of the CDR3 is 15 residues. The germline gives CDR1 MGHRA, CDR2 YSYEKL. In nucleotides, the CDR3 is TGCGCCAGCAGCCCGACAGGGCCTAACCCCTACGAGCAGTACTTC. This translates into CASSPTGPNPYEQYF.

In its sample, this clonotype was seen a few times. One end of the junction is discordant with germline, which a read error may explain. The chain links TRBV7-7 to TRBJ2-3; D remains unclear. The CDR3 runs to 12 residues. Per germline, CDR1 SSHAT and CDR2 FNYEAQ (reference sequence). For the CDR3, the DNA is TGTGCTAGCAGCAATGGAGCAGATACGCAGTATTTT. This gives the protein CASSNGADTQYF.

V gene TRBV20-1 combines with J gene TRBJ2-5, with 11 bases identical to TRBD2. CDR1 and CDR2 from the germline V gene are DFQATT and SNEGSKA (reference sequence). J was trimmed by 4 bases and V by 5 bases; bases with no gene match: 18. The CDR3 has 18 amino acids. CDR3 bases: TGCAGTGCTGACCGGACAGACCCGGTAGGGACTAGCGGAGAGACCCAGTACTTC. Translating it yields CSADRTDPVGTSGETQYF.

The CDR3 is CASIPGTGVGYEQYF. The DNA for the CDR3 is TGTGCCAGCATCCCTGGGACGGGGGTTGGCTACGAGCAGTACTTC. The V gene is TRBV6-1, the J gene TRBJ2-7, with D tentatively TRBD2 (6 bases). There are 15 residues in the CDR3. CDR1 is MNHNS and CDR2 is SASEGT in the germline V gene. Trimming cost V 7 bases and J 3 bases, with 19 bases left between them.

This chain connects TRBV19 to TRBJ2-1, with D maybe TRBD2 (5 bases). Germline CDR1 reads LNHDA; CDR2 reads SQIVND (reference sequence). This CDR3 contains 12 residues. Deletions cut 5 bases from V and 7 bases from J, with 9 bases between. The CDR3 is CASSRLANEQFF. The CDR3 coding sequence is TGTGCCAGTAGTCGCCTAGCTAATGAGCAGTTCTTC.

Many counts were recorded for this clonotype. The rearrangement joins TRBV29-1 to TRBJ2-1; D might be TRBD1 or TRBD2, each matching 6 bases. Germline-derived CDR1 and CDR2 are SQVTM and ANQGSEA. Trimming shortened V by 3 bases and J by 4 bases, and 13 bases separated the two germline ends. CDR3 length: 14 residues. As DNA, the CDR3 is TGCAGCGTTGATGGGGGCGGGGAGTACAATGAGCAGTTCTTC. The encoded protein is CSVDGGGEYNEQFF.

This clonotype was observed a few times. The chain combines TRBV7-2 with TRBJ2-3, with D unresolved. Germline loops: CDR1 SGHTA, CDR2 FQGNSA. The CDR3 covers 12 residues. With 6 bases removed from V and 9 bases from J, the gap between germline ends came to 13 bases. Written as DNA, the CDR3 is TGTGCCAGCAGGCCTCCAGACGTAACGCAGTATTTT. Amino acids: CASRPPDVTQYF.

A few counts support this clonotype. The chain recombines TRBV20-1 with TRBJ2-7, with 8 bases fitting TRBD2. The germline gives CDR1 DFQATT, CDR2 SNEGSKA (reference sequence). The J segment lost 4 bases and the V segment lost 1 base, leaving 12 bases of the junction unmatched. This CDR3 has 16 residues. This chain's CDR3 is CSARVIGASGSYEQYF. The CDR3 DNA follows: TGCAGTGCTAGAGTGATTGGGGCTAGCGGGTCTTACGAGCAGTACTTC.

The V and J genes are TRBV12-5 and TRBJ2-3; 8 bases line up with TRBD1. Germline loops: CDR1 LGHNT, CDR2 FRNRAP. CDR3 size: 16 residues. J was trimmed by 0 bases and V by 1 base; bases with no gene match: 3. The CDR3 bases are TGTGCTAGTGGTTTGGGACAGGGGCTCAGCACAGATACGCAGTATTTT. Translation: CASGLGQGLSTDTQYF.

This sequence joins TRBV29-1 and TRBJ2-7; D may correspond to TRBD1 or TRBD2 (5 bases each). Germline values: CDR1 SQVTM, CDR2 ANQGSEA. The CDR3 is made up of 13 amino acids. V shed 1 base and J shed 0 bases, with 7 bases lying between them. The CDR3 DNA reads as TGCAGCGTTGAAGTTGGGACCTCCTACGAGCAGTACTTC. Translation: CSVEVGTSYEQYF.

There are a few counts of this clonotype. The chain employs TRBV5-6 and TRBJ2-7; D unclear. With 3 bases removed from V and 6 bases from J, the gap between germline ends came to 13 bases. Germline V gene sequence: CDR1 SGHDT, CDR2 YYEEEE. The CDR3 is made up of 13 amino acids. CDR3 sequence (DNA): TGTGCCAGCAGCTCGACGAAATGGAGCGAGCAGTACTTC. Its translation: CASSSTKWSEQYF.

The table lists this clonotype with a few counts. CDR3 nucleotide sequence: TGTGCCAGCAGCTTCGGGACTAGCGGGGTTTACAATGAGCAGTTCTTC. Residues: CASSFGTSGVYNEQFF. V usage is TRBV12-3 or TRBV12-4 and J usage is TRBJ2-1, with 13 bases aligning to TRBD2. The ends lost 6 bases at V and 4 bases at J; junction bases unmatched: 6. The CDR3 extends over 16 amino acids.

This clonotype came up a few times. The chain carries TRBV7-3 and TRBJ2-3; possibly TRBD1 for D (6 bases). V shed 5 bases and J shed 3 bases, with 15 bases lying between them. Germline CDR1 SGHTA, CDR2 FQGTGA. This CDR3 is 15 amino acids long. This CDR3 reads CASSPRGHGTDTQYF. CDR3 DNA sequence: TGTGCCAGCAGCCCCCGGGGACACGGTACAGATACGCAGTATTTT. The full variable domain, its missing parts supplied by reference TRBV7-3 and TRBJ2-3, is GAGVSQTPSNKVTEKGKYVELRCDPISGHTALYWYRQSLGQGPEFLIYFQGTGAADDSGLPNDRFFAVRPEGSVSTLKIQRTERGDSAVYLCASSPRGHGTDTQYFGPGTRLTVL.

This clonotype was seen only a few times. The rearrangement links TRBV6-5 to TRBJ2-2; a possible D gene is TRBD2 (5 bases). This CDR3 region has 15 residues. The V gene lost 1 base and the J gene lost 6 bases, with 12 bases spanning the gap. The germline V gene has CDR1 MNHEY and CDR2 SVGAGI. CDR3 loop: CASSYLLDNSGELFF. The CDR3 DNA reads TGTGCCAGCAGTTACTTACTAGATAACTCCGGGGAGCTGTTTTTT.

This clonotype appeared a few times. The gene calls are TRBV20-1 and TRBJ2-3; D possibly matches TRBD1 or TRBD2 (5 bases each). This CDR3 is 15 amino acids long. Germline V gives CDR1 DFQATT, CDR2 SNEGSKA (reference sequence). With 3 bases removed from V and 4 bases from J, the gap between germline ends came to 17 bases. CDR3 region: CSARGETSWADTQYF. CDR3 coding DNA: TGCAGTGCTAGGGGGGAAACCTCTTGGGCAGATACGCAGTATTTT.

This chain connects TRBV12-3 or TRBV12-4 to TRBJ2-2; D is undetermined. V shed 0 bases and J shed 6 bases, with 17 bases lying between them. The CDR3 has 17 residues. The CDR3 nucleotides are TGTGCCAGCAGTTTAGCAGTCTCCCGAAATGGAGCCGGGGAGCTGTTTTTT. Protein: CASSLAVSRNGAGELFF.

As for this clonotype: A single base separates this from a much larger clone, so it may be a read error. Without the conserved terminal phenylalanine or tryptophan, this CDR3 likely stems from a read error. J is TRBJ2-7 and V is TRBV5-1; 7 bases are shared with TRBD2. The CDR3 sequence is 14 residues long. J gave up 3 bases and V 3 bases, and 6 bases lay outside the gene matches. Germline V gives CDR1 SGHRS, CDR2 YFSETQ. The CDR3 is CASSYLAEHYEQYY. In DNA, the CDR3 is TGCGCCAGCAGCTACCTAGCGGAGCACTACGAGCAGTACTAC.

Only a few counts were recorded for this clonotype. The chain joins TRBV19 to TRBJ2-1; D is unresolved. Trimming shortened V by 5 bases and J by 8 bases, and 22 bases separated the two germline ends. In germline, CDR1 is LNHDA, CDR2 SQIVND (reference sequence). This CDR3 has 16 residues. CDR3 nucleotide sequence: TGTGCCAGTAGTTCCTATACCAGTAGTGGTAACGATGAGCAGTTCTTC. It encodes CASSSYTSSGNDEQFF.

This clonotype was counted ten times or more. This chain links TRBV4-1 with TRBJ1-1; D not resolved. V was shortened by 4 bases and J by 4 bases, with 16 bases between the two germline ends. The CDR3 consists of 15 residues. CDR1 and CDR2 from the germline V gene are MGHRA and YSYEKL. CDR3 in DNA: TGCGCCAGCAGCCTTCAGAGCCCCCCGCGCACTGAAGCTTTCTTT. Its translation is CASSLQSPPRTEAFF.

The chain combines TRBV6-5 with TRBJ2-1; D ambiguous. Germline V gene sequence: CDR1 MNHEY, CDR2 SVGAGI. CDR3 length: 13 residues. V was shortened by 0 bases and J by 6 bases, with 6 bases between the two germline ends. CDR3: CASSYSRANEQFF. The CDR3 DNA sequence: TGTGCCAGCAGTTACTCAAGGGCCAATGAGCAGTTCTTC.

At least ten counts were recorded for this clonotype. This chain links TRBV27 with TRBJ2-1; a possible D gene is TRBD2 (5 bases). V gave up 5 bases and J gave up 4 bases, with 15 bases separating them. Germline CDR1 MNHEY, CDR2 SMNVEV (reference sequence). The CDR3 loop spans 15 amino acids. CDR3 protein: CASSVAPTPYNEQFF. The CDR3 nucleotides read TGTGCCAGCAGTGTAGCGCCAACGCCATACAATGAGCAGTTCTTC.

This clonotype was seen only a few times. The chain is built from TRBV12-3 or TRBV12-4 and TRBJ1-5; TRBD1 might be the D (5 bases). Trimming pared 2 bases from V and 7 bases from J, leaving 12 bases between. The CDR3 has 14 residues. The chain's CDR3 is CASSLTGQGQPQHF. As DNA, the CDR3 is TGTGCCAGCAGTTTAACGGGGCAGGGCCAGCCCCAGCATTTT.